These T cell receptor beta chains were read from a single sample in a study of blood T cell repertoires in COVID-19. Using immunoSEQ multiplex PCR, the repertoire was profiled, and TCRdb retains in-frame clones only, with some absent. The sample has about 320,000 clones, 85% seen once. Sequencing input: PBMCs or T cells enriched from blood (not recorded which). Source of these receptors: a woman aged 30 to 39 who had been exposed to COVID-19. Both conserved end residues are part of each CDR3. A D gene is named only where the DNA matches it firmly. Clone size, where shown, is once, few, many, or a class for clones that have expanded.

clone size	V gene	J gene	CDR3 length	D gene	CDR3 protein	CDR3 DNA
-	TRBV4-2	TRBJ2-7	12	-	CASSPNLQEQYF	TGTGCCAGCAGCCCAAACCTTCAGGAGCAGTACTTC
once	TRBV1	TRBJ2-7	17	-	CTSSQDNIGQGPYEQYF	TGCACCAGCAGCCAAGATAATATAGGACAGGGGCCCTACGAGCAGTACTTC
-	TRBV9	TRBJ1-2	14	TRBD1	CASTRTGDNYGYTF	TGTGCCAGCACTAGGACAGGAGATAACTATGGCTACACCTTC
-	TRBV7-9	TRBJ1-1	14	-	CASSPNSQNTEAFF	TGTGCCAGCAGCCCAAATTCCCAGAACACTGAAGCTTTCTTT
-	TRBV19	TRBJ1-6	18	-	CASSMVLGASSYNSPLHF	TGTGCCAGTAGTATGGTGTTGGGGGCGAGCTCCTATAATTCACCCCTCCACTTT
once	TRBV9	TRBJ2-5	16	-	CASSPEGGGRQETQYF	TGTGCCAGCAGCCCCGAAGGGGGGGGTCGCCAAGAGACCCAGTACTTC
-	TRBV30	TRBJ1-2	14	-	CAWRGDNLVSGYTF	TGTGCCTGGAGAGGCGACAATTTGGTTTCTGGCTACACCTTC
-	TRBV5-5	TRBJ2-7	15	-	CASSLVMGGLYEQYF	TGTGCCAGCAGCTTGGTTATGGGTGGACTCTACGAGCAGTACTTC
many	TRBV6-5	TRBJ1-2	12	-	CAIGGGDYGYTF	TGTGCCATTGGGGGGGGTGACTATGGCTACACCTTC
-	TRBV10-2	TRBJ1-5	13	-	CATTGQRDQPQHF	TGCGCCACCACTGGACAGAGGGATCAGCCCCAGCATTTT
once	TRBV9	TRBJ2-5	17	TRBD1	CASSVGVGDRGLETQYF	TGTGCCAGCAGCGTAGGAGTAGGGGACAGGGGGCTAGAGACCCAGTACTTC
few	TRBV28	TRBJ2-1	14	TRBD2	CASSLGLADNEQFF	TGTGCCAGCAGTTTGGGACTAGCGGACAATGAGCAGTTCTTC
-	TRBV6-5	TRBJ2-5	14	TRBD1	CASSYLGQVETQYF	TGTGCCAGCAGTTACTTGGGACAGGTAGAGACCCAGTACTTC
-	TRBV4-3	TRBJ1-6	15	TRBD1	CASSQVDRFGSPLHF	TGCGCCAGCAGCCAAGTGGACAGGTTTGGTTCACCCCTCCACTTT
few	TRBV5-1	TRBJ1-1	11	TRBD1	CASSGQGSAFF	TGCGCCAGCAGCGGACAGGGTTCTGCTTTCTTT
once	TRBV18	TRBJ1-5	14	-	CASSPPGLNQPQHF	TGTGCCAGCTCACCTCCGGGACTCAATCAGCCCCAGCATTTT
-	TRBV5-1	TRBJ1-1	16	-	CASSSRGSGGNTEAFF	TGCGCCAGCAGCTCGAGGGGCTCGGGGGGGAACACTGAAGCTTTCTTT
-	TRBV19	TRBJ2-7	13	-	CASSTVNSYEQYF	TGTGCCAGTAGTACCGTTAACTCCTACGAGCAGTACTTC
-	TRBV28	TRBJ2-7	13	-	CASSPTTPYEQYF	TGTGCCAGCAGCCCCACTACGCCCTACGAGCAGTACTTC
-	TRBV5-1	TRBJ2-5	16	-	CASSGVIRQDQETQYF	TGCGCCAGCAGCGGGGTCATCCGACAGGACCAAGAGACCCAGTACTTC
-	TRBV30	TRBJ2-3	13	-	CAWTLGVTDTQYF	TGTGCCTGGACTCTGGGAGTAACAGATACGCAGTATTTT
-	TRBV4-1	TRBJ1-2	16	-	CASSPEPHQEYYGYTF	TGCGCCAGCAGCCCAGAGCCCCACCAGGAATATTATGGCTACACCTTC
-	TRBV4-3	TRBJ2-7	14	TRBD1	CASSPALQGGGQYF	TGCGCCAGCAGCCCAGCCTTACAGGGGGGCGGGCAGTACTTC
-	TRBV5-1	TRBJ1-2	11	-	CASSPGYGYTF	TGCGCCAGCAGCCCAGGGTATGGCTACACCTTC
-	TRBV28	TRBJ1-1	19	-	CASSLPVVGGRGQNTEAFF	TGTGCCAGCAGTTTGCCGGTGGTAGGTGGGCGCGGACAGAACACTGAAGCTTTCTTT